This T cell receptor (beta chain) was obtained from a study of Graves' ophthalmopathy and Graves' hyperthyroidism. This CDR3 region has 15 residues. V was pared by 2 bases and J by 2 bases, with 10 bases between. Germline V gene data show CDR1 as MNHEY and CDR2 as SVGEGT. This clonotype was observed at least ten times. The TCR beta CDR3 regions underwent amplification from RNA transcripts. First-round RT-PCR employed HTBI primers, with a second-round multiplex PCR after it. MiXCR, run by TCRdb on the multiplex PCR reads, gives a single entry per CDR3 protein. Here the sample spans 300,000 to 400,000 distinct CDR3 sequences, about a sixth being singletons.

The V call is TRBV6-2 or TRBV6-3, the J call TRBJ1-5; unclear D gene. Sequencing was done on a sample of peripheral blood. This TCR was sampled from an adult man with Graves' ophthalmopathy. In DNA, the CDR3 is TGTGCCAGCAGTTACCCCCCAGTGGGCAATCAGCCCCAGCATTTT. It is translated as CASSYPPVGNQPQHF.